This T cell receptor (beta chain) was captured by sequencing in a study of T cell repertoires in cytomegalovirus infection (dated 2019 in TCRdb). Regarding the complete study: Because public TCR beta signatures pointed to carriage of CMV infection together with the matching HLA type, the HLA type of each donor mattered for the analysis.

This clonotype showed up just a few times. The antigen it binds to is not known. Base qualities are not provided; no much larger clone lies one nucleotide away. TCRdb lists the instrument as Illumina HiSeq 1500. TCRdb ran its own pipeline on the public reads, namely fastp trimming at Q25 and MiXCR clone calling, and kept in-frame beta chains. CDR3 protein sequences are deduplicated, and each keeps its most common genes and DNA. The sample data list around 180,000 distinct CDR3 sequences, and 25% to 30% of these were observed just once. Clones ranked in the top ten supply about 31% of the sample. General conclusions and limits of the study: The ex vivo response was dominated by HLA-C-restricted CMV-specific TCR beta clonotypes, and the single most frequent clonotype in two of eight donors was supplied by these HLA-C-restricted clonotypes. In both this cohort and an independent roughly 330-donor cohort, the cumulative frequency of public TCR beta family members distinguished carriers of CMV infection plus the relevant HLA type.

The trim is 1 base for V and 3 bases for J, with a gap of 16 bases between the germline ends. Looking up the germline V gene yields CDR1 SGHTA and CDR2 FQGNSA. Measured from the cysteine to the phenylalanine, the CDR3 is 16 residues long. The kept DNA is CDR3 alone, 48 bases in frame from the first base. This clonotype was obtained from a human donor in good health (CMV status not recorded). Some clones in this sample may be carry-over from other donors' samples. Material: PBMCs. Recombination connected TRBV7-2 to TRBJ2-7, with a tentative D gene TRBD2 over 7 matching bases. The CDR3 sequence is CASSLEGGRGNYEQYF. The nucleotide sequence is TGTGCCAGCAGCTTAGAGGGGGGGCGGGGGAACTACGAGCAGTACTTC.